These 28 T cell receptor beta chains originate from one sample sequenced in a study of OX40 agonist ivuxolimab in advanced cancers. The assay was immunoSEQ multiplex PCR, and TCRdb's table has in-frame clones only and misses some. The top ten hold about 6.5% of the sample, which has approximately 66,000 clones, 80% to 90% seen once. Specimen: CD4+ or CD8+ T cells sorted from blood, collected in a trial of the OX40 agonist ivuxolimab. The receptors come from an adult with an advanced solid tumor such as melanoma, head and neck, liver or kidney cancer.

This clone appeared a single time. The chain is built from TRBV6-5 and TRBJ1-2; TRBD1 is a possible D gene (5 bases). Germline V lookup: CDR1 MNHEY, CDR2 SVGAGI. The CDR3 sequence is 14 residues long. Trimming left V 5 bases short and J 4 bases short, with 14 bases between. The CDR3 nucleotides are TGTGCCAGCAGTCAGACAGTGAAGGGCTATGGCTACACCTTC. As protein: CASSQTVKGYGYTF.

The chain has TRBV5-1 and TRBJ1-6; D gene unclear. V lost 3 bases and J lost 3, with 19 bases in between. Germline CDR1 SGHRS, CDR2 YFSETQ. The CDR3 spans 18 residues. CDR3 in amino acids: CASSSRVRTPNYNSPLHF. For the CDR3, the DNA is TGCGCCAGCAGCTCTCGAGTCAGGACCCCAAACTATAATTCACCCCTCCACTTT.

V and J are TRBV13 and TRBJ2-1; D gene unclear. The CDR3 is 15 amino acids. Germline loops: CDR1 PRHDT, CDR2 FYEKMQ (reference sequence). V shed 5 bases and J shed 0 bases, with 11 bases lying between them. The CDR3 protein is CASSPWSDSYNEQFF. CDR3 nucleotides: TGTGCCAGCAGCCCCTGGTCGGACTCCTACAATGAGCAGTTCTTC.

The chain links TRBV29-1 to TRBJ1-1; no reliable D call. Germline V CDR1 and CDR2: SQVTM, ANQGSEA. The CDR3 has 10 amino acids. The V end lost 4 bases, the J end lost 11 bases, and 11 bases lay between the germline ends. Here the CDR3 reads CSVGRKEAFF. The CDR3, as DNA: TGCAGCGTTGGGCGGAAGGAGGCTTTCTTT.

The chain employs TRBV9 and TRBJ2-7, with TRBD2 identical over 8 bases. The CDR3 totals 15 residues. CDR1 SGDLS and CDR2 YYNGEE come from the germline V gene. With 0 bases clipped from V and 5 bases from J, the junction kept 7 bases outside the gene matches. The CDR3 DNA reads TGTGCCAGCAGCGTAGGGGCGGGAGGACTTAACGAGCAGTACTTC. This gives the protein CASSVGAGGLNEQYF.

With respect to this clone: A read error may produce the germline difference seen at one junction end. The chain joins TRBV7-7 to TRBJ2-5; the D call may be TRBD1 or TRBD2 (6 bases each). Germline-derived CDR1 and CDR2 are SSHAT and FNYEAQ (reference sequence). This CDR3 has 15 residues. CDR3 sequence (DNA): TGTGCTAGCAGCTTAGGAGGGGGAAACCAAGAGACCCAGTACTTC. It codes for CASSLGGGNQETQYF.

The rearrangement uses TRBV27 and TRBJ2-2; 10 nucleotides align to TRBD1. Looked up from germline, CDR1 is MNHEY and CDR2 is SMNVEV (reference sequence). There are 17 residues in the CDR3. Trimming at V came to 4 bases and at J to 6 bases, leaving 11 bases not matched to a gene. Here the CDR3 DNA reads TGTGCCAGCAGTTCACGGACCGACAGGGGGCGAGCCGGGGAGCTGTTTTTT. This sequence encodes CASSSRTDRGRAGELFF.

For the CDR3, the DNA is TGTGCCAGCAGTTTTGACCAATTGCCCCAGCATTTT. Its protein product is CASSFDQLPQHF. The chain is built from TRBV28 and TRBJ1-5; D is unresolved. This CDR3 has 12 amino acids. With 3 bases removed from V and 9 bases from J, the gap between germline ends came to 9 bases. Germline assignment: CDR1 MDHEN and CDR2 SYDVKM.

The chain uses TRBV5-4 and TRBJ2-7; 9 bases map to TRBD1. Unmatched junction bases numbered 8, after V lost 4 bases and J lost 6 bases. This CDR3 has 14 amino acids. CDR1 SGHNT and CDR2 YYREEE come from the germline V gene (reference sequence). The CDR3, as DNA: TGTGCCAGCAGCCCCGGACAGGGGTGGCCCGAGCAGTACTTC. Its translation is CASSPGQGWPEQYF.

A single count supports this clone. The chain uses TRBV7-6 and TRBJ2-1, with 10 bases aligning to TRBD2. CDR3 length equals 15 residues. Germline V gene lookup returns CDR1 SGHVS and CDR2 FNYEAQ. After removal of 8 bases from V and 7 bases from J, the junction contained 11 bases not matched to a gene. The CDR3 protein is CASGRAGGPRNEQFF. The CDR3 DNA reads as TGTGCCAGCGGGCGAGCGGGAGGGCCGAGGAATGAGCAGTTCTTC.

The chain couples TRBV19 to TRBJ2-2; 8 bases map to TRBD1. V trimming: 9 bases; J trimming: 5 bases; junction bases outside the gene matches: 14. Germline CDR1 is LNHDA and CDR2 is SQIVND (reference sequence). The CDR3 covers 16 residues. CDR3 amino acids: CASTFRDRFLTGELFF. CDR3 nucleotides: TGTGCCAGCACATTCCGGGACAGGTTTTTAACCGGGGAGCTGTTTTTT. The full variable domain, completed using reference TRBV19 and TRBJ2-2, is DGGITQSPKYLFRKEGQNVTLSCEQNLNHDAMYWYRQDPGQGLRLIYYSQIVNDFQKGDIAEGYSVSREKKESFPLTVTSAQKNPTAFYLCASTFRDRFLTGELFFGEGSRLTVL.

The rearrangement uses TRBV28 and TRBJ2-1; 12 bases are a match to TRBD2. This CDR3 has 16 residues. The V gene end was trimmed by 5 bases and the J gene end by 3 bases; junction bases not matched to a gene: 5. Germline CDR1 reads MDHEN; CDR2 reads SYDVKM. CDR3 coding DNA: TGTGCCAGCAGTCTACTAGCGGGAGGAAGCTACAATGAGCAGTTCTTC. Protein sequence: CASSLLAGGSYNEQFF.

The chain combines TRBV6-5 with TRBJ2-7; 8 positions agree with TRBD2. The CDR3 is made up of 14 amino acids. With V trimmed by 2 bases and J by 6 bases, 6 bases remained unmatched. Per germline, CDR1 MNHEY and CDR2 SVGAGI. The CDR3: CASSYGNSGSEQYF. In nucleotides, the CDR3 is TGTGCCAGCAGTTACGGAAACAGCGGGAGCGAGCAGTACTTC.

The genes are TRBV7-3 and TRBJ2-1; possible D gene TRBD1, 6 bases. CDR3 length: 14 amino acids. V was clipped by 5 bases and J by 6 bases, with 14 bases between them. Germline V gene sequence: CDR1 SGHTA, CDR2 FQGTGA. CDR3 nucleotide sequence: TGTGCCAGCAGCCCCCTCGGGACACCCAATGAGCAGTTCTTC. It is translated as CASSPLGTPNEQFF.

The chain couples TRBV6-5 to TRBJ1-1; no clear D gene. CDR3 length: 11 residues. Trimming took off 6 bases at V and 2 bases at J, with 4 bases between the two ends. The germline CDR1 and CDR2 sequences are MNHEY and SVGAGI. The chain's CDR3 is CASRYNTEAFF. Here the CDR3 DNA reads TGTGCCAGCAGGTACAACACTGAAGCTTTCTTT.

The V and J genes are TRBV5-8 and TRBJ2-7; D may be TRBD2 (5 bases). CDR1 and CDR2 from the germline V gene are SGHTS and YDEGEE. The CDR3 loop spans 15 amino acids. The V and J ends lost 1 base and 1 base respectively, with 12 bases between them. The CDR3 sequence: CASSLLAGVSYEQYF. The CDR3 DNA is TGTGCCAGCAGCTTGCTTGCGGGCGTTTCCTACGAGCAGTACTTC.

This chain uses TRBV4-1 with TRBJ2-2; D call uncertain. CDR3 length equals 14 residues. Trimming stripped 4 bases from V and 0 bases from J, with 6 bases between. Germline-derived CDR1 and CDR2 are MGHRA and YSYEKL. The CDR3, as DNA: TGCGCCAGCAGCCTCCACACGAACACCGGGGAGCTGTTTTTT. Translated, it gives CASSLHTNTGELFF.

The J gene is TRBJ2-5, the V gene TRBV13; 7 nucleotides agree with TRBD2. The DNA end favors TRBJ2-7, so the J call may be wrong. This CDR3 has 13 amino acids. Per germline, CDR1 PRHDT and CDR2 FYEKMQ (reference sequence). Written as DNA, the CDR3 is TGTGCCAGCAGCCGGGAGGCTTCCTACGAGCAGTACTTC. It is translated as CASSREASYEQYF.

The chain joins TRBV4-1 to TRBJ2-1; tentatively, D is TRBD2 (5 bases). The CDR3 contains 12 residues. The germline V gene has CDR1 MGHRA and CDR2 YSYEKL. Trimming removed 4 bases from V and 9 bases from J, with 10 bases in between. The CDR3 region has the DNA TGCGCCAGCAGCCTCGTCGGAGGTGAGCAGTTCTTC. It is translated as CASSLVGGEQFF.

The V and J genes are TRBV7-8 and TRBJ1-1; the D is unclear. The CDR3 runs to 17 residues. The germline V gene encodes CDR1 SGHVS and CDR2 FQNEAQ. Trimming pared 1 base from V and 6 bases from J, leaving 21 bases between. The CDR3 protein is CASSLVSIGHLEPEAFF. CDR3 coding DNA: TGTGCCAGCAGCTTAGTGTCCATCGGGCACCTCGAGCCTGAAGCTTTCTTT.

The J gene is TRBJ2-7, the V gene TRBV14; the D is unclear. Germline V gives CDR1 SGHDN, CDR2 FVKESK. The CDR3 totals 15 residues. With 4 bases removed from V and 3 bases from J, the gap between germline ends came to 16 bases. The CDR3 region is CASSPLTPGDYEQYF. The CDR3 DNA reads as TGTGCCAGCAGCCCGCTAACACCTGGGGACTACGAGCAGTACTTC.

The chain links TRBV7-8 to TRBJ1-1; no firm D call. V lost 8 bases to trimming and J lost 4 bases, with 8 bases between them. The germline CDR1 and CDR2 sequences are SGHVS and FQNEAQ. This CDR3 is 11 amino acids long. The CDR3 sequence: CASRRSTEAFF. The CDR3 coding sequence is TGTGCCAGCCGGCGTAGCACTGAAGCTTTCTTT.

V gene TRBV19 combines with J gene TRBJ1-2; tentatively, D is TRBD1 (5 bases). Germline lookup yields CDR1 LNHDA and CDR2 SQIVND (reference sequence). V dropped 6 bases and J dropped 3 bases, with 17 bases sitting between them. This CDR3 spans 15 amino acids. In nucleotides, the CDR3 is TGTGCCAGTAGCTGGGTAGACAGAGCCCACTATGGCTACACCTTC. This gives the protein CASSWVDRAHYGYTF.

This chain connects TRBV4-2 to TRBJ2-1, with a weak D call TRBD1 (5 bases). The CDR3 is 17 amino acids. Germline-derived CDR1 and CDR2 are LGHNA and YNFKEQ. With 5 bases removed from V and 0 bases from J, the gap between germline ends came to 17 bases. In DNA, the CDR3 is TGTGCCAGCAGCTCAAGGGGCTCCCCGAGCTCCTACAATGAGCAGTTCTTC. It translates to CASSSRGSPSSYNEQFF.

The gene calls are TRBV7-8 and TRBJ2-7; a weak D match, TRBD2 (6 bases). The CDR3 contains 14 residues. V was shortened by 2 bases and J by 0 bases, with 8 bases between the two germline ends. The germline gives CDR1 SGHVS, CDR2 FQNEAQ. In DNA form, the CDR3 reads TGTGCCAGCAGCTTACGGGGGACCTCCTACGAGCAGTACTTC. It translates to CASSLRGTSYEQYF.

The chain combines TRBV7-2 with TRBJ1-6; no definite D call. Germline V gene data show CDR1 as SGHTA and CDR2 as FQGNSA. V was shortened by 5 bases and J by 9 bases, with 20 bases between the two germline ends. The CDR3 has 16 amino acids. CDR3 nucleotide sequence: TGTGCCAGCAGCCCAACGACACGACTCCCGGGTTCACCCCTCCACTTT. Protein sequence: CASSPTTRLPGSPLHF.

CDR3 bases: TGTGCCAGCAGGCAGACTAGCGGAAAGACCCATTACAATGAGCAGTTCTTC. Its protein is CASRQTSGKTHYNEQFF. J is TRBJ2-1 and V is TRBV7-9; 9 bases are a match to TRBD2. V lost 6 bases, J lost 4 bases, and 13 bases stayed unmatched. The CDR3 covers 17 residues. CDR1 and CDR2 (germline): SEHNR, FQNEAQ (reference sequence).

The chain uses TRBV29-1 and TRBJ2-3; D perhaps matches TRBD2 (6 bases). The germline gives CDR1 SQVTM, CDR2 ANQGSEA. Trimming left V 2 bases short and J 4 bases short, with 16 bases between. The CDR3 loop spans 15 amino acids. CDR3 sequence reads: CSVERRGAGPDTQYF. DNA for the CDR3: TGCAGCGTTGAAAGGAGGGGCGCGGGCCCAGATACGCAGTATTTT.